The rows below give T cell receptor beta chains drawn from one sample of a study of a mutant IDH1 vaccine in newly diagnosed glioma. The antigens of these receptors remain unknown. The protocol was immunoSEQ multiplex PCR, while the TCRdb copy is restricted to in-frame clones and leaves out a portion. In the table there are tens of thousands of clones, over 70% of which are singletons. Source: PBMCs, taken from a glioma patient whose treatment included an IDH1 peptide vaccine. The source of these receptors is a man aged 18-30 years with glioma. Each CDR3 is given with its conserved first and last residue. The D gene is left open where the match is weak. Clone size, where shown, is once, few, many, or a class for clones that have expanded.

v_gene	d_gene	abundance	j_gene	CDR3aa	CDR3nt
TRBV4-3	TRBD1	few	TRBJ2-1	CASSSSTGRYNEQFF	TGCGCCAGCAGCTCCTCGACAGGGCGGTACAATGAGCAGTTCTTC
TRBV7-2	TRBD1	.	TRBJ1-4	CASSFGTGKIGNEKLFF	TGTGCCAGCAGCTTTGGGACAGGGAAGATCGGGAATGAAAAACTGTTTTTT
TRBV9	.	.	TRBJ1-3	CASSRLLSGNTIYF	TGTGCCAGCAGCCGACTACTCTCTGGAAACACCATATATTTT
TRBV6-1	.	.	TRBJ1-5	CASSARGNQPQHF	TGTGCCAGCAGTGCCCGGGGGAATCAGCCCCAGCATTTT
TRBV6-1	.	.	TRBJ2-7	CASSSWGHEQYF	TGTGCCAGCAGTTCTTGGGGCCACGAGCAGTACTTC
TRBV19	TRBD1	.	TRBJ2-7	CASSIGQGSEQYF	TGTGCCAGTAGTATCGGACAGGGTTCCGAGCAGTACTTC
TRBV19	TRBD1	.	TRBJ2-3	CASSFRTGSDTQYF	TGTGCCAGTAGTTTTCGGACAGGGTCAGATACGCAGTATTTT
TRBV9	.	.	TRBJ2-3	CASSARRASTDTQYF	TGTGCCAGCAGCGCCAGGAGAGCTAGCACAGATACGCAGTATTTT
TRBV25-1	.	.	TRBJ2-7	CASSELGPFEQYF	TGTGCCAGCAGTGAATTGGGTCCCTTCGAGCAGTACTTC
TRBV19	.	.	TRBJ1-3	CASSSQGDGNTIYF	TGTGCCAGTAGCAGCCAGGGTGATGGAAACACCATATATTTT
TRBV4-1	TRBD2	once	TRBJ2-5	CASSSPSELAGETQYF	TGCGCCAGCAGCTCTCCAAGCGAACTAGCGGGCGAGACCCAGTACTTC
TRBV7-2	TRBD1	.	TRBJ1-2	CASSPRTGAPNYGYTF	TGTGCCAGCAGCCCTCGGACAGGAGCCCCTAACTATGGCTACACCTTC
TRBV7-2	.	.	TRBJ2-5	CASSLQETQYF	TGTGCCAGCAGCTTACAAGAGACCCAGTACTTC
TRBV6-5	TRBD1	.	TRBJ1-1	CASRRGQAPAFF	TGTGCCAGCAGACGCGGACAGGCGCCAGCTTTCTTT
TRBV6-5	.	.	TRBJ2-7	CASSYSNDLTYEQYF	TGTGCCAGCAGTTACTCTAACGATTTAACCTACGAGCAGTACTTC
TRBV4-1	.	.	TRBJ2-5	CASSQYRAETQYF	TGCGCCAGCAGCCAATATCGGGCAGAGACCCAGTACTTC
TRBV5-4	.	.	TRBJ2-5	CASSYKGLQETQYF	TGTGCCAGCAGCTATAAGGGACTCCAAGAGACCCAGTACTTC
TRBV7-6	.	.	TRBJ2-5	CASSLEGGGETQYF	TGTGCCAGCAGCCTTGAGGGGGGTGGAGAGACCCAGTACTTC
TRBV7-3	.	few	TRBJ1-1	CASSFRFLDTEAFF	TGTGCCAGCAGCTTTCGCTTTTTAGACACTGAAGCTTTCTTT
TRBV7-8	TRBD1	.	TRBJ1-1	CASSLRYRGPNTEAFF	TGTGCCAGCAGCCTTCGTTACAGGGGTCCGAACACTGAAGCTTTCTTT
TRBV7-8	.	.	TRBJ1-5	CASSLGQGQPQHF	TGTGCCAGCAGCTTAGGACAAGGGCAGCCCCAGCATTTT
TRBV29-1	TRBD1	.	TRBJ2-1	CSVVSYGQGADVWSYNEQFF	TGCAGCGTCGTTTCGTACGGACAGGGGGCAGATGTTTGGTCCTACAATGAGCAGTTCTTC
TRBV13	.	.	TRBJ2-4	CASSRPGGRAKNIQYF	TGTGCCAGCAGCCGCCCGGGGGGCAGAGCCAAAAACATTCAGTACTTC
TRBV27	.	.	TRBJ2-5	CASSTGKQETQYF	TGTGCCAGCAGTACAGGGAAACAAGAGACCCAGTACTTC
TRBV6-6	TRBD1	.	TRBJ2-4	CASSSGGVAKNIQYF	TGTGCCAGCAGTTCAGGGGGCGTAGCCAAAAACATTCAGTACTTC
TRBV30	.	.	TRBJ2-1	CAWTRDPYNEQFF	TGTGCCTGGACGAGGGACCCGTACAATGAGCAGTTCTTC
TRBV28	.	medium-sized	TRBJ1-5	CASLRSRSGNQPQHF	TGTGCCAGCCTTAGGTCCAGGAGCGGCAATCAGCCCCAGCATTTT
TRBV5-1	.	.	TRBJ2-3	CASREAGGWDTQYF	TGCGCCAGCAGAGAGGCAGGTGGATGGGATACGCAGTATTTT
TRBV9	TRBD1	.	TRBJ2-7	CASSEGGLAYEQYF	TGTGCCAGCAGCGAAGGGGGCTTAGCTTACGAGCAGTACTTC
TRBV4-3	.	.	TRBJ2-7	CASSQDRGGGNEQYF	TGCGCCAGCAGCCAAGATCGGGGAGGGGGCAACGAGCAGTACTTC
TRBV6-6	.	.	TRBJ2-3	CASSYLVGRTAPTQYF	TGTGCCAGCAGTTACTTAGTAGGTCGGACCGCTCCTACGCAGTATTTT
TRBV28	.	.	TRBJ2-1	CASSLPLDGREQFF	TGTGCCAGCAGTTTACCTCTGGACGGCCGGGAGCAGTTCTTC
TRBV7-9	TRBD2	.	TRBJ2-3	CASSFGLAGTLGTDTQYF	TGTGCCAGCAGCTTCGGACTAGCGGGGACTCTAGGCACAGATACGCAGTATTTT
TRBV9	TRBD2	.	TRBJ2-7	CASSSGTSGPYEQYF	TGTGCCAGCAGCTCCGGGACTAGCGGGCCGTACGAGCAGTACTTC
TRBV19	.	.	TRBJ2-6	CASSIYKGSGANVLTF	TGTGCCAGTAGTATTTATAAGGGCTCTGGGGCCAACGTCCTGACTTTC
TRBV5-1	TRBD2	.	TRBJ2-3	CASSLVTGGLRDTQYF	TGCGCCAGCAGCTTGGTGACGGGGGGGCTGAGAGATACGCAGTATTTT
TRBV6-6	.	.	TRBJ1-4	CASSYSPREEEKLFF	TGTGCCAGCAGTTACTCTCCCAGGGAGGAAGAAAAACTGTTTTTT
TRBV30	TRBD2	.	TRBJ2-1	CAWSVRAGAHNEQFF	TGTGCCTGGAGTGTACGGGCGGGAGCCCACAATGAGCAGTTCTTC
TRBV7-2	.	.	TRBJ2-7	CASSLYEQYF	TGTGCCAGCAGCTTGTACGAGCAGTACTTC
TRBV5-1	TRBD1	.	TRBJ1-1	CASGQGASEAFF	TGCGCCAGCGGACAGGGGGCTAGCGAAGCTTTCTTT
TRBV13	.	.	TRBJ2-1	CASSLGPSSYNEQFF	TGTGCCAGCAGCTTAGGACCGAGCTCCTACAATGAGCAGTTCTTC
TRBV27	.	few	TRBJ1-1	CASRPTGRMNTEAFF	TGTGCCAGCAGGCCGACGGGACGTATGAACACTGAAGCTTTCTTT
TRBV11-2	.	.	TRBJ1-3	CASSFSGNTIYF	TGTGCCAGCAGCTTCTCTGGAAACACCATATATTTT
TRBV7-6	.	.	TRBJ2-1	CASSLEGGEQFF	TGTGCCAGCAGCTTAGAGGGGGGCGAGCAGTTCTTC
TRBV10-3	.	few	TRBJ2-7	CAISANQPSYEQYF	TGTGCCATCAGTGCGAATCAACCGTCCTACGAGCAGTACTTC
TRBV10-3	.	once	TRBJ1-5	CAISDMGNQPRHF	TGTGCCATCAGTGATATGGGCAATCAGCCCCGGCATTTT